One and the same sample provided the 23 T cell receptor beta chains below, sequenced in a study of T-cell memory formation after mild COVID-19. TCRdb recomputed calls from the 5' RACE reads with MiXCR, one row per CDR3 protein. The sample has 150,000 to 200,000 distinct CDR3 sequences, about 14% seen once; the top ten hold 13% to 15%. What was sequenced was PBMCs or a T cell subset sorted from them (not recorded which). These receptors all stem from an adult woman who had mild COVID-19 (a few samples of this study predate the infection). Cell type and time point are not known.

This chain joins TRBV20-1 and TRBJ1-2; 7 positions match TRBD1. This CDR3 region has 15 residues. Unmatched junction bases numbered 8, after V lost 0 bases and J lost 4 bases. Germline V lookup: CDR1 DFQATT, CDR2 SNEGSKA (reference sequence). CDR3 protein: CSARDPGQRIYGYTF. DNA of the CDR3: TGCAGTGCTAGAGACCCGGGACAGCGTATCTATGGCTACACCTTC.

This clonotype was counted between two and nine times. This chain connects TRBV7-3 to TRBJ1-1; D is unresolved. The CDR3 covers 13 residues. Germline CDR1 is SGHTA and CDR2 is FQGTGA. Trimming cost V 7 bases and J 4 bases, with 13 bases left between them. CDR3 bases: TGTGCCAGCACAACCAGCCCGGGCACTGAAGCTTTCTTT. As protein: CASTTSPGTEAFF.

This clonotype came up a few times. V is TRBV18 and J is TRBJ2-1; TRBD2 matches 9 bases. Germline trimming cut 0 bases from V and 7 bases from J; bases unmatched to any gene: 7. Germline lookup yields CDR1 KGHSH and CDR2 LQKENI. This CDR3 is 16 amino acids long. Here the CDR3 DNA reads TGTGCCAGCTCACCACCGGAGCGGGGGGATCATAATGAGCAGTTCTTC. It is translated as CASSPPERGDHNEQFF.

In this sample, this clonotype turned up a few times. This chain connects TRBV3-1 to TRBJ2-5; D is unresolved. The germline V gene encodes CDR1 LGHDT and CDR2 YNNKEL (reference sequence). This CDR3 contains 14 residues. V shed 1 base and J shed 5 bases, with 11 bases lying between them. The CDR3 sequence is CASSQGIVAETQYF. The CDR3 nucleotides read TGTGCCAGCAGCCAAGGGATAGTTGCGGAGACCCAGTACTTC.

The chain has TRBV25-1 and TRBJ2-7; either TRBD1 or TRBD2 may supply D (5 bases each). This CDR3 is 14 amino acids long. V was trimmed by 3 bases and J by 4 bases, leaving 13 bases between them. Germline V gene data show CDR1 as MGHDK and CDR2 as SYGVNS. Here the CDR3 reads CASSDQGTGYEQYF. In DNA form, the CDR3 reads TGTGCCAGCAGTGACCAAGGGACGGGGTACGAGCAGTACTTC.

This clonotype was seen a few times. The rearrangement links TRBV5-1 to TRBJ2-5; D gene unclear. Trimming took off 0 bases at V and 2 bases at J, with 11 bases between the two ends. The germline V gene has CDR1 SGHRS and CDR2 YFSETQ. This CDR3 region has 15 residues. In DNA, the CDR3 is TGCGCCAGCAGCTTGGTGGGAACAGTACAAGAGACCCAGTACTTC. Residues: CASSLVGTVQETQYF. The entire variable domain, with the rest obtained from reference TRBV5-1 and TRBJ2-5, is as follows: KAGVTQTPRYLIKTRGQQVTLSCSPISGHRSVSWYQQTPGQGLQFLFEYFSETQRNKGNFPGRFSGRQFSNSRSEMNVSTLELGDSALYLCASSLVGTVQETQYFGPGTRLLVL.

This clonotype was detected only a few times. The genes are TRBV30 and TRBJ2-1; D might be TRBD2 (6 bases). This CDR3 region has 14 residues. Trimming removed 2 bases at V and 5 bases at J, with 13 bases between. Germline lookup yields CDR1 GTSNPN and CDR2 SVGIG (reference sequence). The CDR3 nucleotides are TGTGCCTGGAGTCCGGGGGTCGGAAACAATGAGCAGTTCTTC. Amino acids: CAWSPGVGNNEQFF. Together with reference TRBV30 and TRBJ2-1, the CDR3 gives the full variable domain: SQTIHQWPATLVQPVGSPLSLECTVEGTSNPNLYWYRQAAGRGLQLLFYSVGIGQISSEVPQNLSASRPQDRQFILSSKKLLLSDSGFYLCAWSPGVGNNEQFFGPGTRLTVL.

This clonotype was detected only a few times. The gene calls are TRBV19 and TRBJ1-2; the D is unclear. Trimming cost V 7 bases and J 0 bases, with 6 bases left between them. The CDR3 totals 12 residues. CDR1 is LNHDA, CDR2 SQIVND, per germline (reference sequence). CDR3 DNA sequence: TGTGCCAGTACCGAGTCTAACTATGGCTACACCTTC. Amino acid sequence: CASTESNYGYTF. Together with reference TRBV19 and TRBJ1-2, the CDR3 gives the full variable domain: DGGITQSPKYLFRKEGQNVTLSCEQNLNHDAMYWYRQDPGQGLRLIYYSQIVNDFQKGDIAEGYSVSREKKESFPLTVTSAQKNPTAFYLCASTESNYGYTFGSGTRLTVV.

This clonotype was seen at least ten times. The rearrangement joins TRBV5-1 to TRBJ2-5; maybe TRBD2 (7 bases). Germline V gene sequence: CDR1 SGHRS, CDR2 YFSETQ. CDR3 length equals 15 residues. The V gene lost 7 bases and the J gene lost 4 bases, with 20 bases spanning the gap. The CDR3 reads CASRSAPGGRETQYF. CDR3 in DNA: TGCGCCAGCCGATCCGCACCGGGGGGCAGAGAGACCCAGTACTTC.

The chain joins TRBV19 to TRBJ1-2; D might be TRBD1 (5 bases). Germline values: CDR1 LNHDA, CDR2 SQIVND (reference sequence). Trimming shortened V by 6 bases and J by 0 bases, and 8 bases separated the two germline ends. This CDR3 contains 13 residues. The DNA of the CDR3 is TGTGCCAGTAGGACAGTATCTAACTATGGCTACACCTTC. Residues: CASRTVSNYGYTF.

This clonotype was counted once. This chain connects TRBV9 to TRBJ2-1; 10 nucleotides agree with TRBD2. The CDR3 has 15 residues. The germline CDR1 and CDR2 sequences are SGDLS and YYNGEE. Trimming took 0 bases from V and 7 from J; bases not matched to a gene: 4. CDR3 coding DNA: TGTGCCAGCAGCGTAGGGACTAGCGGTTGGAATGAGCAGTTCTTC. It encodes CASSVGTSGWNEQFF.

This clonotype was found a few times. The CDR3 DNA follows: TGCAGTGCCACCGACAGGCGTCCCTACGAGCAGTACTTC. It specifies CSATDRRPYEQYF. The chain is built from TRBV20-1 and TRBJ2-7; TRBD1 might be the D (6 bases). CDR3 size: 13 residues. Germline CDR1 DFQATT, CDR2 SNEGSKA (reference sequence). The ends were cut back, 6 bases at V and 2 bases at J, with 14 bases in the middle.

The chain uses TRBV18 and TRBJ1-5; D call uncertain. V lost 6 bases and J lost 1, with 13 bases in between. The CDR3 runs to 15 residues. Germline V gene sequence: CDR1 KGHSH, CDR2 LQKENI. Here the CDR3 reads CASSPGMGSNQPQHF. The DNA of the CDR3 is TGTGCCAGCTCTCCGGGCATGGGGAGCAATCAGCCCCAGCATTTT.

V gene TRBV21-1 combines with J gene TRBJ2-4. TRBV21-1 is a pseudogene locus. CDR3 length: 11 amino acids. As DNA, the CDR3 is TGTGCCAGCACGAACCCCACCATTCAGTACTTC. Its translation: CASTNPTIQYF.

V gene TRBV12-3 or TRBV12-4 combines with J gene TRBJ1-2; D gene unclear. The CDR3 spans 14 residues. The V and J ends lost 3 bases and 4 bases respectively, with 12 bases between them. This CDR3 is CASSFEEISYGYTF. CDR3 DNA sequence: TGTGCCAGCAGTTTCGAGGAAATATCCTATGGCTACACCTTC.

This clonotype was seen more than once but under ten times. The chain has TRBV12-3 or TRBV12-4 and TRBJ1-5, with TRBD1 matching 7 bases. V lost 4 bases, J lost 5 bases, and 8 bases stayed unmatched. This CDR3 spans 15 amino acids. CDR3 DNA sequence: TGTGCCAGCAGTTACAGGGGACTTGGGGATCAGCCCCAGCATTTT. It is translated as CASSYRGLGDQPQHF.

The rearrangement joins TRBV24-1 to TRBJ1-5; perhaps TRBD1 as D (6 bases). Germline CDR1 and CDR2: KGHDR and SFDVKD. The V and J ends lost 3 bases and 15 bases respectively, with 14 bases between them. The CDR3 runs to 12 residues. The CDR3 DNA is TGTGCCACCAGTGATGGGCCGGGACAAAGGCATTTT. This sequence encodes CATSDGPGQRHF.

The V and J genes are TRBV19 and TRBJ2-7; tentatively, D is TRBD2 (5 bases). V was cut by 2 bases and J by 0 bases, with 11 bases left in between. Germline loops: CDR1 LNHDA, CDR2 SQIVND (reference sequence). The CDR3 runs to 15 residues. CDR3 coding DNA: TGTGCCAGTAGTATAACGGGGTATCTCTCCTACGAGCAGTACTTC. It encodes CASSITGYLSYEQYF.

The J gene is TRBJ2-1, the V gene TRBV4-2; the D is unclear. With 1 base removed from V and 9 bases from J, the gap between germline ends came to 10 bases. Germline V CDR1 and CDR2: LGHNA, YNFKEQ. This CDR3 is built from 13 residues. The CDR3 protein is CASSQGAVFEQFF. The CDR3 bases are TGTGCCAGCAGCCAAGGGGCAGTGTTTGAGCAGTTCTTC.

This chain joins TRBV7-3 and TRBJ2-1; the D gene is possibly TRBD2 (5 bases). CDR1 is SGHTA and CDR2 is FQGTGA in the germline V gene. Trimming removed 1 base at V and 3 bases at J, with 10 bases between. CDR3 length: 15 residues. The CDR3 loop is CASSLRASSYNEQFF. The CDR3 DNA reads TGTGCCAGCAGCTTAAGGGCTAGCAGCTACAATGAGCAGTTCTTC.

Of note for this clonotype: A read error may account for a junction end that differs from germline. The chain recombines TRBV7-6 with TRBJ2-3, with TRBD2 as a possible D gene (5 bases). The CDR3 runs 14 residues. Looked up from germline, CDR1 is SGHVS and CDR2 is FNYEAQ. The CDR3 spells CASSTRESRDTQYF. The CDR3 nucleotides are TGTGCCAGCAGCACTAGAGAGAGCAGAGATACGCAGTATTTT.

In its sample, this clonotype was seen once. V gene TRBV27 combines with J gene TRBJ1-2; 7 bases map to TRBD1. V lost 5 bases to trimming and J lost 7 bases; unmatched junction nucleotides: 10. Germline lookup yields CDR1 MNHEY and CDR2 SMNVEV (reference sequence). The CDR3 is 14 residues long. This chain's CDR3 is CASSPTIQGTGYTF. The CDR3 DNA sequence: TGTGCCAGCAGTCCAACCATACAGGGGACTGGCTACACCTTC.

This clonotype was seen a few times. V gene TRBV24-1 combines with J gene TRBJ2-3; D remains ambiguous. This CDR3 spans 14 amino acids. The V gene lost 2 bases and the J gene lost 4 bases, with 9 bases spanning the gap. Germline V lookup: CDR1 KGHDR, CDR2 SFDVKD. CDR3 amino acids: CATSDWVNPDTQYF. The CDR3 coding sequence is TGTGCCACCAGTGATTGGGTAAACCCAGATACGCAGTATTTT.